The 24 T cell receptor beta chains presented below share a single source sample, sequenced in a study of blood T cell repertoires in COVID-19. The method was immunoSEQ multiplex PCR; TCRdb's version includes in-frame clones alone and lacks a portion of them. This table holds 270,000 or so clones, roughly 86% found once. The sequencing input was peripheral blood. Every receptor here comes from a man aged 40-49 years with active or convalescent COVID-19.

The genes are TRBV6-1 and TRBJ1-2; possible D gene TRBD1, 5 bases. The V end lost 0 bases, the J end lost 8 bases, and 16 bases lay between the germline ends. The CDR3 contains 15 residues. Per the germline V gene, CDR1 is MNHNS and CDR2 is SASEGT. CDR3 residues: CASSEAGRGGGGYTF. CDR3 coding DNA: TGTGCCAGCAGTGAAGCGGGGCGCGGGGGTGGCGGCTACACCTTC.

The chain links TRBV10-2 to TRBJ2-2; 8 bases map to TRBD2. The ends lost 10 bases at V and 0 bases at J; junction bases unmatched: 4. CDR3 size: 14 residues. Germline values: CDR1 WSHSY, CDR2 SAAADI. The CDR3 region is CATISGANTGELFF. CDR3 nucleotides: TGCGCCACAATTAGCGGGGCGAACACCGGGGAGCTGTTTTTT.

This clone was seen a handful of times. The CDR3 DNA is TGCGCCAGCAGCTTAGGACAGGGGCCTGCCGGGGAGCTGTTTTTT. This gives the protein CASSLGQGPAGELFF. The chain is built from TRBV5-1 and TRBJ2-2, with 9 bases fitting TRBD1. The CDR3 is 15 residues long. Germline V gives CDR1 SGHRS, CDR2 YFSETQ. The J segment lost 6 bases and the V segment lost 2 bases, leaving 5 bases of the junction unmatched.

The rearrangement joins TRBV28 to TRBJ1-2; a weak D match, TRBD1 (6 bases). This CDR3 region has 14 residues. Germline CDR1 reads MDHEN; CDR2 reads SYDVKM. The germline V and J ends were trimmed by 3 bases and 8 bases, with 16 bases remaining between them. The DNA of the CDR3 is TGTGCCAGCAGTTTCCCCGTGGGGGCGAGGGGCTACACCTTC. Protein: CASSFPVGARGYTF.

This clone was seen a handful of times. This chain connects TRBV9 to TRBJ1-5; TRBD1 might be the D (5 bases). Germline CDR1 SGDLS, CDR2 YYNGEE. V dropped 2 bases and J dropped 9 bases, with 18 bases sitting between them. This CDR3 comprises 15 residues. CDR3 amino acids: CASSVGGPGDTPQHF. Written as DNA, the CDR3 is TGTGCCAGCAGCGTCGGTGGGCCGGGGGATACGCCCCAGCATTTT.

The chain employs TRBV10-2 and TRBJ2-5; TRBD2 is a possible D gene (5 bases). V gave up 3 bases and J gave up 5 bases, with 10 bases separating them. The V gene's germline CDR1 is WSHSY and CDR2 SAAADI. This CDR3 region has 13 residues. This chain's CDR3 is CASSDGLEETQYF. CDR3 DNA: TGCGCCAGCAGTGACGGACTCGAGGAGACCCAGTACTTC.

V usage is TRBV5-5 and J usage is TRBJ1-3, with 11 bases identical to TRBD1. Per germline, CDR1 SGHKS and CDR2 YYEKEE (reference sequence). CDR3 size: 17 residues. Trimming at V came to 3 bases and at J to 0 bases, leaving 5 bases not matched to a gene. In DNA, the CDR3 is TGTGCCAGCAGCTCGGACAGGGGGCCACTCTCTGGAAACACCATATATTTT. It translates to CASSSDRGPLSGNTIYF.

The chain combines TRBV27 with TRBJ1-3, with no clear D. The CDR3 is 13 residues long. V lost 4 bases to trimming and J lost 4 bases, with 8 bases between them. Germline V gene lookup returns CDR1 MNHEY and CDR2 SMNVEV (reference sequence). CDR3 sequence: CASSYQIGNTIYF. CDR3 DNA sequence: TGTGCCAGCAGTTACCAGATCGGAAACACCATATATTTT.

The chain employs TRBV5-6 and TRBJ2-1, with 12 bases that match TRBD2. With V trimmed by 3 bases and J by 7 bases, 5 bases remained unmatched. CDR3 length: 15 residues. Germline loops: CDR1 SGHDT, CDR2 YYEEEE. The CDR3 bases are TGTGCCAGCAGCTCCCCGGGGACTAGCGGGAATGAGCAGTTCTTC. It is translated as CASSSPGTSGNEQFF.

The CDR3 reads CASGLGSETEAFF. The DNA of the CDR3 is TGTGCTAGTGGTTTGGGCTCTGAGACTGAAGCTTTCTTT. This chain uses TRBV12-5 with TRBJ1-1, with D uncertain. The germline CDR1 and CDR2 sequences are LGHNT and FRNRAP. V gave up 1 base and J gave up 5 bases, with 8 bases separating them. This CDR3 region has 13 residues.

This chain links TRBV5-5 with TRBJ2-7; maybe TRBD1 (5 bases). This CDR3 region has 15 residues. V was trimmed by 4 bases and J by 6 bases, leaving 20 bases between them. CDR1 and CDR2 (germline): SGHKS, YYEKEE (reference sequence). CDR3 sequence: CASSPSREQRGEQYF. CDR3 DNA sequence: TGTGCCAGCAGCCCCTCCAGGGAACAGAGAGGCGAGCAGTACTTC.

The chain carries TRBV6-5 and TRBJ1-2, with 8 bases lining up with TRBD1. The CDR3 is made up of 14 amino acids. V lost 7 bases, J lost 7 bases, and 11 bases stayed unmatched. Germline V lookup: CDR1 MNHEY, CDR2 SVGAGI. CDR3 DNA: TGTGCCAGCATCGGACAGGGTATAACTCGTGGCTACACCTTC. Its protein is CASIGQGITRGYTF.

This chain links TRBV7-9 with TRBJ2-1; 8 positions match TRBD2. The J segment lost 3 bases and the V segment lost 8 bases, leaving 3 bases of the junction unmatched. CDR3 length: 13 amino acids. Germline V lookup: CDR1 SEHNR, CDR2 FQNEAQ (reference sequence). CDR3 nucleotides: TGTGCCAGCGCGGGGGGCGTCTACAATGAGCAGTTCTTC. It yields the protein CASAGGVYNEQFF. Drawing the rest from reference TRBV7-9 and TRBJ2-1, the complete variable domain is DTGVSQNPRHKITKRGQNVTFRCDPISEHNRLYWYRQTLGQGPEFLTYFQNEAQLEKSRLLSDRFSAERPKGSFSTLEIQRTEQGDSAMYLCASAGGVYNEQFFGPGTRLTVL.

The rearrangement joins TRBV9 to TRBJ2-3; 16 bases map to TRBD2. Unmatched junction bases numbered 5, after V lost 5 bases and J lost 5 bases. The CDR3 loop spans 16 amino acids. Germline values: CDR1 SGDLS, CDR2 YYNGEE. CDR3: CASSQGLAGGVDTQYF. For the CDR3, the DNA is TGTGCCAGCAGTCAGGGACTAGCGGGGGGGGTAGATACGCAGTATTTT.

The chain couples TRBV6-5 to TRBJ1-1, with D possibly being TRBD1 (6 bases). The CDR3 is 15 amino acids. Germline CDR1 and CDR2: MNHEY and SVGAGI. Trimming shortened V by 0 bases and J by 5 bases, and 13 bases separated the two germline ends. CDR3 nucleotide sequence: TGTGCCAGCAGTTACTCCCGACCGAGGGGGACTGAAGCTTTCTTT. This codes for CASSYSRPRGTEAFF.

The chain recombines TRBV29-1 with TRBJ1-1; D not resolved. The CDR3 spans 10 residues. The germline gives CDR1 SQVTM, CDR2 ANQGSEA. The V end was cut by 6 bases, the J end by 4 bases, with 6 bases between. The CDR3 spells CSVVFTEAFF. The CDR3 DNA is TGCAGCGTCGTATTCACTGAAGCTTTCTTT.

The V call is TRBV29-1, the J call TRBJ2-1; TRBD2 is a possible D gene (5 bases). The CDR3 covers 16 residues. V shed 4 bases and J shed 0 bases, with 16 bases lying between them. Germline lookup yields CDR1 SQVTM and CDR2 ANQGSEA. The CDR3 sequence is CSVALAPTLSYNEQFF. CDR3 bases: TGCAGCGTTGCGCTAGCCCCGACCCTCTCCTACAATGAGCAGTTCTTC.

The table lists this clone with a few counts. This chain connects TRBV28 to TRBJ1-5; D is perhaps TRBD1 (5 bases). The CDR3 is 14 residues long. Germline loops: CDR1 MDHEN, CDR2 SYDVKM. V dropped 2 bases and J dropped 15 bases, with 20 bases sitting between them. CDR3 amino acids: CASSLELRGLGGHF. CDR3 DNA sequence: TGTGCCAGCAGTTTAGAACTTCGGGGACTAGGTGGGCATTTT.

CDR3 sequence reads: CASSLALDRGIRQYF. In DNA form, the CDR3 reads TGTGCCAGCAGCTTGGCCTTAGACAGGGGTATTCGGCAGTACTTC. The genes are TRBV5-5 and TRBJ2-7, with 8 positions matching TRBD1. The CDR3 has 15 amino acids. Germline V CDR1 and CDR2: SGHKS, YYEKEE (reference sequence). The trim removed 0 bases at V and 9 bases at J, leaving 11 bases unmatched.

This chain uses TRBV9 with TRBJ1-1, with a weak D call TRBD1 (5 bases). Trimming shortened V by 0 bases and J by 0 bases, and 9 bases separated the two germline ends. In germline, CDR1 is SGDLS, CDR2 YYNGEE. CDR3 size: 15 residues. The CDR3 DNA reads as TGTGCCAGCAGCGTAGATTCCAGGGTGAACACTGAAGCTTTCTTT. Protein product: CASSVDSRVNTEAFF.

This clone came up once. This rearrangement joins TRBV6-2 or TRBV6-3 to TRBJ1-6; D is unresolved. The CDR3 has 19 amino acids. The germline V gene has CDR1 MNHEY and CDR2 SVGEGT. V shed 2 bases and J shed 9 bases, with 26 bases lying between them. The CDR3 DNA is TGTGCCAGCAGTTACCCCGCGGCCCGGACTTTAAGACCCCCTTCACCCCTCCACTTT. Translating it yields CASSYPAARTLRPPSPLHF.

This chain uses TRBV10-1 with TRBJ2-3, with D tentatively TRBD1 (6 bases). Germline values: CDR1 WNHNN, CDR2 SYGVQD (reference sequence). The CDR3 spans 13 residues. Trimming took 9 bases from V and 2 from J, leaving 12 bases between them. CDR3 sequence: CARQTGITDTQYF. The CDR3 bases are TGCGCCAGGCAAACAGGGATCACAGATACGCAGTATTTT.

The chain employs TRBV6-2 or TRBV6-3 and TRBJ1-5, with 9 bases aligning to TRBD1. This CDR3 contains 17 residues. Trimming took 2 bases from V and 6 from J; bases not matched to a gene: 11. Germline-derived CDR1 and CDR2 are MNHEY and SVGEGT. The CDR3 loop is CASSYGGGQGSFQPQHF. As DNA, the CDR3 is TGTGCCAGCAGTTACGGGGGGGGACAGGGAAGTTTTCAGCCCCAGCATTTT.

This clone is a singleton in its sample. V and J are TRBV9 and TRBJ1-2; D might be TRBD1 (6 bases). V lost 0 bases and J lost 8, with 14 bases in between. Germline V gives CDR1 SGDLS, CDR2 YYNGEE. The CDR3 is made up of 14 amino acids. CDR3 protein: CASSVEGVREGYTF. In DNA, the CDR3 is TGTGCCAGCAGCGTAGAGGGGGTGCGCGAAGGCTACACCTTC.